The sequence of this T cell receptor beta chain was determined in a study of blood T cell repertoires in COVID-19. Germline V lookup: CDR1 SGHAT, CDR2 FQNNGV. This CDR3 region has 15 residues. Trimming at V came to 6 bases and at J to 0 bases, leaving 7 bases not matched to a gene. Study processing details: Amplification from reference gene primers served as the basis for estimated nucleated cell counts. Profiling relied on immunoSEQ multiplex PCR, and the TCRdb table lists in-frame clones only, not all of them. D and trimming come from the DNA, and the V and J calls and clone size come from that table. Of 200,000 to 250,000 clones listed, about four fifths are singletons.

The clonotype was recovered from a woman aged 55-69 years who had recovered from COVID-19. Sample: PBMCs or T cells enriched from blood (not recorded which). The chain uses TRBV11-2 and TRBJ2-7; 8 positions match TRBD1. The CDR3 loop is CASSPGQGLSYEQYF. The CDR3, as DNA: TGTGCCAGCAGTCCCGGACAGGGCCTCTCCTACGAGCAGTACTTC.